The rows below give T cell receptor beta chains drawn from one sample of a study of beta chain features in type 1 diabetes. The protocol was immunoSEQ multiplex PCR, while the TCRdb copy is restricted to in-frame clones and leaves out a portion. The sample has just over 600,000 clones, less than 20% seen once; the top ten hold 0.07% to 0.095%. The sample was naive CD4+ T cells from blood. Every receptor here comes from a man aged 18 to 30 in good health. Both conserved end residues are part of each CDR3. A D gene is named only where the DNA matches it firmly. Expanded clones get a size class; other rows say once, few or many, or leave the size out.

abundance	v_gene	len	d_gene	j_gene	CDR3aa	CDR3nt
NA	TRBV5-1	12	NA	TRBJ2-7	CASSWGTYKQYF	TGCGCCAGCAGCTGGGGAACCTACAAGCAGTACTTC
NA	TRBV7-2	16	NA	TRBJ2-7	CASSVRPGVDSYEQYF	TGTGCCAGCAGCGTTAGGCCCGGGGTCGATTCCTACGAGCAGTACTTC
few	TRBV6-5	12	NA	TRBJ1-1	CASSYRGGGAFF	TGTGCCAGCAGTTACAGGGGAGGGGGAGCTTTCTTT
NA	TRBV9	15	NA	TRBJ2-5	CASSVGGLGQETQYF	TGTGCCAGCAGCGTAGGGGGACTGGGCCAAGAGACCCAGTACTTC
NA	TRBV5-4	18	TRBD1	TRBJ2-6	CASSLFFGTGPGANVLTF	TGTGCCAGCAGCTTGTTCTTCGGGACAGGGCCTGGGGCCAACGTCCTGACTTTC
few	TRBV5-1	12	NA	TRBJ2-3	CASSSGADTQYF	TGCGCCAGCAGCTCGGGGGCAGATACGCAGTATTTT
NA	TRBV5-1	18	TRBD2	TRBJ2-5	CASSLAGTSGGRRETQYF	TGCGCCAGCAGCTTGGCGGGGACTAGCGGGGGTCGTCGGGAGACCCAGTACTTC
few	TRBV7-2	12	NA	TRBJ2-7	CASSLDVGEQYF	TGTGCCAGCAGCTTAGATGTGGGCGAGCAGTACTTC
few	TRBV11-2	14	NA	TRBJ1-3	CASSRTPPRNTIYF	TGTGCCAGCAGCAGAACCCCCCCCAGGAACACCATATATTTT
few	TRBV27	14	TRBD1	TRBJ2-5	CASSFRTGTGTQYF	TGTGCCAGCAGTTTTAGGACAGGGACCGGGACCCAGTACTTC
few	TRBV10-3	13	NA	TRBJ2-3	CAIMISGTDTQYF	TGTGCCATCATGATATCCGGTACAGATACGCAGTATTTT
few	TRBV28	17	NA	TRBJ2-4	CASSLAWGILGKNIQYF	TGTGCCAGCAGTTTAGCCTGGGGGATCCTCGGCAAAAACATTCAGTACTTC
NA	TRBV5-6	16	NA	TRBJ2-7	CASSLGGRQPSYEQYF	TGTGCCAGCAGCCTCGGAGGGCGACAGCCCTCCTACGAGCAGTACTTC
few	TRBV7-3	13	NA	TRBJ1-1	CASTKSGQLKAFF	TGTGCCAGCACGAAGTCGGGGCAACTGAAAGCTTTCTTT
few	TRBV29-1	15	NA	TRBJ2-4	CSVGSPGVTKNIQYF	TGCAGCGTTGGCAGCCCAGGGGTGACCAAAAACATTCAGTACTTC
NA	TRBV30	12	TRBD1	TRBJ1-4	CAWSVGTGRVFF	TGTGCCTGGAGTGTGGGGACAGGGCGGGTGTTTTTT
NA	TRBV7-8	15	NA	TRBJ1-1	CASSLPRGGNTEAFF	TGTGCCAGCAGCTTACCCAGGGGTGGGAACACTGAAGCTTTCTTT
NA	TRBV5-1	18	TRBD1	TRBJ2-2	CASSLAPTGGFNTGELFF	TGCGCCAGCAGCTTGGCCCCTACAGGGGGGTTTAACACCGGGGAGCTGTTTTTT
NA	TRBV7-9	17	NA	TRBJ2-7	CASREEWGFPYSYEQYF	TGTGCCAGCAGGGAGGAGTGGGGGTTCCCGTACTCCTACGAGCAGTACTTC
NA	TRBV11-2	15	NA	TRBJ2-7	CASSSPQTLTYEQYF	TGTGCCAGCAGCTCCCCACAGACCCTCACCTACGAGCAGTACTTC
NA	TRBV5-4	14	NA	TRBJ2-7	CASGIRGKLGEQYF	TGTGCCAGCGGCATCCGGGGGAAATTGGGGGAGCAGTACTTC
NA	TRBV29-1	11	NA	TRBJ1-1	CSVAQSTEAFF	TGCAGCGTTGCCCAGAGCACTGAAGCTTTCTTT
NA	TRBV25-1	16	NA	TRBJ2-5	CASSGAGTKYQETQYF	TGTGCCAGCAGTGGGGCCGGGACAAAGTACCAAGAGACCCAGTACTTC
few	TRBV2	17	TRBD2	TRBJ2-7	CASRTGTSGSKWYEQYF	TGTGCCAGCAGGACCGGGACTAGCGGGAGTAAGTGGTACGAGCAGTACTTC
few	TRBV7-3	14	NA	TRBJ2-7	CASSLNTGPYEQYF	TGTGCCAGCAGCTTAAATACAGGACCCTACGAGCAGTACTTC
NA	TRBV29-1	17	TRBD1	TRBJ2-7	CSVEGGGQGVLSYEQYF	TGCAGCGTTGAGGGCGGGGGACAGGGTGTCTTAAGCTACGAGCAGTACTTC